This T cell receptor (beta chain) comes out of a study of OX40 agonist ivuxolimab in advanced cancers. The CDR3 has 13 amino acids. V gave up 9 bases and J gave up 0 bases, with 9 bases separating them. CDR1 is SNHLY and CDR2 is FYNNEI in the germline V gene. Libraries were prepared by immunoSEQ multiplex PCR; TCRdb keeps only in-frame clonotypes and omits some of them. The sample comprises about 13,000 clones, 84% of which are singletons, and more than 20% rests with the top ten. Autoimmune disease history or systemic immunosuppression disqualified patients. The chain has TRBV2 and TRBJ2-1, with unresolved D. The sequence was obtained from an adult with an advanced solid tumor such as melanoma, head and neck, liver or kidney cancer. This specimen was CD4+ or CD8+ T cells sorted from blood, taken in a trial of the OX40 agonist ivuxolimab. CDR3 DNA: TGTGCCAGGGCGATCAGCTCCTACAATGAGCAGTTCTTC. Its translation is CARAISSYNEQFF.